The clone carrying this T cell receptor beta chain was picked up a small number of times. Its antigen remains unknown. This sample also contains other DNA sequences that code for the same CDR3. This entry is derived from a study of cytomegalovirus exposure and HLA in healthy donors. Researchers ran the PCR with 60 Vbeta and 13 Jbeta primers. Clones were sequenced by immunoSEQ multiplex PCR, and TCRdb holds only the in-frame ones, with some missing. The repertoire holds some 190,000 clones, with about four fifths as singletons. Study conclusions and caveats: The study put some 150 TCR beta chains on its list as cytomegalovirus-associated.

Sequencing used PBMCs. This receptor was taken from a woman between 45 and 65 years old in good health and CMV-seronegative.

CDR3 bases: TGTGCCTGGAGTGTAGGGACAGGGAACACTGAAGCTTTCTTT. Its translation: CAWSVGTGNTEAFF. The chain employs TRBV30 and TRBJ1-1; 8 positions match TRBD1. From germline, CDR1 is GTSNPN and CDR2 SVGIG (reference sequence). The CDR3 loop spans 14 amino acids. V shed 0 bases and J 1 base; nucleotides not matched to a gene: 1.